This TCR beta chain came from a study of cytomegalovirus exposure and HLA in healthy donors (dated by TCRdb to about 2017). Looking at the study overall: An earlier analysis of 587 of the donors reported approximately 280 Gb of sequence data and 95 million to 140 million unique TCR beta sequences obtained from about 200 million T cells. An early release covering roughly 580 HLA-typed donors comprised about 310 gigabases of sequencing data and 85 million or so unique TCR sequences. Of the 350 to 400 genotyped donors, approximately 83% fell in the genetic ancestry cluster associated with self-reported Caucasian donors. The study aimed to test whether cataloging public T cell receptors could reveal signatures of past pathogen exposure. The study profiled the T cell repertoires of 666 subjects by immunosequencing and related them to cytomegalovirus serostatus. Along with the approximately 650-subject first cohort, a separate validation cohort of over a hundred different subjects was used. High-throughput TCR immunosequencing, statistical association of individual TCRs with disease status, and machine learning were combined to predict cytomegalovirus infection status. A later analysis re-examined previously published TCR beta repertoires from over 500 donors and added high-resolution HLA genotyping to investigate patterns of TCR occurrence. The later analysis used no new phenotypic data to find candidate immune exposures, relying instead on TCR beta sequences and their occurrence across donors. An earlier analysis of 500 to 650 of the donors applied high-throughput TCR beta sequencing to assess whether each TCR beta V gene segment acted as functional or pseudogenic. Donor age, sex, ethnicity and CMV serostatus were compiled together with the repertoire data. A later genetic analysis used genome-wide SNP genotypes for 398 of the 666 donors, treating that subset as a discovery cohort. All discovery cohort repertoires had been generated using a single sequencing platform. Both class I and class II loci were covered by HLA typing, at four-digit resolution. Typing coverage differed by locus: A, B, C, DRB1 and DQB1 were typed in roughly 629-630 donors, DQA1 in 522, DPA1 in some 600, and DPB1 in roughly 470. Five DR-DQ haplotypes were handled as single units for association and clustering, since linkage in the cohort was strong. Among some 410 genotyped donors of the cohort, an average of 235,054 unique TCR beta nucleotide sequences were sequenced per donor, roughly a sixth of them non-productive. General conclusions and limits of the study: According to a later genetic analysis, donors in an Asian-associated ancestry cluster had fewer N-insertions in productive TCRs than the approximately 700-donor mean. In a later genetic analysis, a missense DCLRE1C variant was associated with V-gene and J-gene trimming of TCR beta chains, and the association was replicated in an independent cohort. A few of the identified cytomegalovirus-associated TCR beta chains were confirmed in vitro to be specific for cytomegalovirus antigens. A later analysis found that TCR association rates varied across HLA loci, with DRB1 alleles showing the most associated TCRs and HLA-C alleles the fewest. Approximately 18 rarely observed V segments, including chromosome 9 orphons, were excluded from the earlier analysis of almost 600 of the donors because counts were too low. Correlated functional status among segregating V segments might be attributable to linkage disequilibrium, but an unknown experimental factor could not be ruled out. Sequencing depth was assumed to be roughly uniform across donors in the presence/absence analyses, though that assumption may not hold. Cytomegalovirus status was reported to be diagnosed by the classifier with high specificity and sensitivity in both the original and validation cohorts. A later analysis reported that several top co-occurrence clusters appeared linked to parvovirus B19, influenza, CMV and Epstein-Barr virus. In an earlier analysis of some 640 of the donors, most TCR beta V segments were observed in productive rearrangements about 87% or about 30% of the time, broadly matching IMGT annotations. The sequencing pipeline was judged likely to have produced a cluster of highly shared sequence variants as a technical artifact. A further reported finding was that TCR beta sequences accurately predicted the HLA-A and HLA-B alleles for most subjects in the first cohort. Only TCR beta chains were sequenced in this cohort, and the absence of alpha or paired-chain data limited detectable features. When HLA alleles, especially DR and DQ, strongly co-occurred, TCR associations were difficult to assign to individual alleles. In a later analysis, most CMV-associated TCR beta chains were found to appear HLA-restricted, with HLA associations seemingly driven largely by CMV exposure. Most TCR sequences were seen in very few donors, while some public TCRs were found in many individuals. A total of roughly 160 TCR beta chains were listed by the study as associated with cytomegalovirus. For the cohort, immune exposure information was limited to CMV serostatus. Compared with equally common non-associated chains, HLA-associated TCR beta chains in a later analysis were more clonally expanded and had lower generation probabilities. At a false discovery rate of 0.05, a later analysis linked under 20,000 TCR beta sequences to specific HLA alleles. The authors suggested that the approach could potentially be extended to other disease states and immunological phenotypes. Because some donors lacked HLA typing at each locus, the association tests relied only on the typed subset.

In total, roughly 710 healthy bone marrow donors made up the cohort. All cohort members were sampled while nominally healthy, although unrecorded immune exposures were likely present. The donor was CMV seronegative and was included in the group of several hundred seronegative cohort members. A peripheral blood sample was provided by each donor, and peripheral blood mononuclear cells were used for TCR beta sequencing. The Qiagen DNeasy Blood Extraction Kit was used to extract genomic DNA from the blood cell samples. About this clone: Its antigen specificity is not known. Base qualities are not at hand, and no much larger clone is one base apart.

Libraries came from the immunoSEQ multiplex PCR assay. A mixture of 60 forward primers for TCR Vbeta segments and 13 reverse primers for TCR Jbeta segments was used in the multiplex PCR. The CDR3 region of rearranged TCR beta genes was amplified from genomic DNA by a multiplex PCR assay. Amplified TCR beta libraries were sequenced as 87-base-pair reads on the Illumina HiSeq System. Per the authors' processing: A later analysis counted approximately 76 million unique TCR beta chains across the 690 or so repertoires, and roughly 11 million of these chains were shared by at least two donors. A nearest-neighbor algorithm error-corrected the raw reads and collapsed the reads into unique sequences, merging closely related sequences to remove PCR and sequencing errors. V, D and J gene segments were assigned by aligning CDR3 sequences to IMGT reference sequences. For a sequence to be retained, a match of at least six nucleotides was required to both a V gene segment and a J gene segment. Rearrangements were called productive when the CDR3 lacked stop codons and stayed in frame with V and J; all others were non-productive. CDR3 was defined according to IMGT convention as the region running from the second conserved V-encoded cysteine to the conserved J-encoded phenylalanine. The earlier analysis of some 550 of the donors excluded any sequence lacking an unambiguous match to a single V gene segment. In an earlier analysis of approximately 610 of the donors, V segments were called functional above 56.7% productive rearrangements and were called segregating when the between-donor standard deviation exceeded 5%. A statistical classification framework was built for diagnosing cytomegalovirus status from the catalog of TCR beta chain sequences. A later analysis assigned V and J genes by comparing TCR nucleotide sequences with IMGT/GENE-DB human TR gene sequences. In a later analysis, CDR3 sequences and most-parsimonious VDJ recombination scenarios were assigned using the TCRdist pipeline. A later analysis defined each TCR beta chain by its CDR3 amino acid sequence plus V-gene family, and excluded reads lacking a unique V-gene family. As a way to deal with suspected cross-contamination and a sequencing artifact, a later analysis dropped nearly 600 nucleotide sequences that were highly shared and had low generation probability. In a later analysis, a clonal expansion index for each public chain was calculated from normalized within-repertoire ranks of inferred template counts. In a later analysis, generation probabilities were computed using a VDJ recombination model fitted to out-of-frame rearrangements, and the results were checked against IGoR. Hypergeometric tests were used in a later analysis to score TCR-TCR, TCR-HLA and TCR-CMV co-occurrence, with a repertoire-size bias correction applied to the TCR pairs. A later analysis estimated false discovery rates by permuting HLA or CMV assignments 20 times. In a later analysis, co-occurring TCRs were grouped using DBSCAN, and TCRdist sequence similarity was added for clustering within HLA-allele-positive subsets. Co-occurrence clustering excluded repertoires with fewer than 30,000 or more than 120,000 public chains, plus five with anomalous nucleotide sharing. TCRdb provides this immuneACCESS table in a form limited to in-frame rearrangements. Some clones are lacking; in checked studies, under half of them reflect an unresolved V gene, and why the rest are absent is not known. V, J and clone size reflect that table, while D and trimming were determined from the DNA. The sample table lists roughly 34,000 clones, around 84% of them with a count of one. Clones ranked in the top ten supply 3.6% of the sample.

The sequenced sample was PBMCs. The TCR was taken from a woman aged 18-29 years in good health and CMV-seronegative.

The sequenced DNA is TGTGCCAGCAACGAAAGGGGTAGGTCCTCTGGGGCCAACGTCCTGACTTTC. This encodes CASNERGRSSGANVLTF. The chain is encoded by TRBV7-2 joined to TRBJ2-6; the D gene is perhaps TRBD1, from 5 matching bases. V lost 7 bases and J lost 0 bases; the stretch between them is 16 bases long. The CDR3 goes from the cysteine to the phenylalanine over 17 residues. The DNA shown is the 51-base CDR3, in frame from base 1. The germline V gene yields SGHTA for CDR1 and FQGNSA for CDR2. Reference TRBV7-2 and TRBJ2-6 genes cover what lies past the CDR3, so the full variable domain is GAGVSQSPSNKVTEKGKDVELRCDPISGHTALYWYRQSLGQGLEFLIYFQGNSAPDKSGLPSDRFSAERTGGSVSTLTIQRTQQEDSAVYLCASNERGRSSGANVLTFGAGSRLTVL.